The T cell receptor beta chain described here comes from a study of post-analysis software for immune sequencing data. Study-wide points: Roughly five TRBV segments, including TRBV5-6, TRBV5-1 and TRBV20-1, were more frequent in patients than controls.

Per germline, CDR1 MNHNY and CDR2 SVGAGI (reference sequence). V gave up 5 bases and J gave up 0 bases, with 8 bases separating them. The CDR3 totals 13 residues. Tagging with unique molecular identifiers was a feature of the TCR beta cDNA libraries. TCRdb reanalysed the PCR reads using MiXCR and keeps one entry per CDR3 protein. The sample gives about 770,000 distinct CDR3 sequences, 46% of which show up once; 4.9% is in the top ten. This clonotype was observed many times. Its target is unknown. The TCR comes from a girl under 18 with multiple sclerosis. The chain recombines TRBV6-6 with TRBJ2-7, with a tentative D call TRBD1 (6 bases). Sequencing used blood. CDR3 in amino acids: CASSGGSSYEQYF. CDR3 DNA sequence: TGTGCCAGCAGTGGGGGCAGCTCCTACGAGCAGTACTTC.